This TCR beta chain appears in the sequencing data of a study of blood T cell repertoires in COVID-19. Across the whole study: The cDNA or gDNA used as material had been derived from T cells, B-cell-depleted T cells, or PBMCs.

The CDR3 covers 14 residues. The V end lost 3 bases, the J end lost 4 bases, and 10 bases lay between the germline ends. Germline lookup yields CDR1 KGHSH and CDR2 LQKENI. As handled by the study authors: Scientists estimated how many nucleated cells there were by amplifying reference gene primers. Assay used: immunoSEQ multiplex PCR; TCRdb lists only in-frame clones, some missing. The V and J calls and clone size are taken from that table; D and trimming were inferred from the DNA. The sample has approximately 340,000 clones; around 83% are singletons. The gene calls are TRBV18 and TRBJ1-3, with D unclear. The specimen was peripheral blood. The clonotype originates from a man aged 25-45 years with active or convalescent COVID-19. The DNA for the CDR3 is TGTGCCAGCTCACCCGCGGGAGTAGGAAACACCATATATTTT. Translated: CASSPAGVGNTIYF.